The 24 T cell receptor beta chains below come from one sample, sequenced in a study of T cell responses to AZD1222 COVID-19 vaccine. The assay was immunoSEQ multiplex PCR, and TCRdb's table has in-frame clones only and misses some. The sample holds 100,000 to 150,000 clones, roughly 88% seen once. The material sequenced was peripheral blood, taken on day 0 of MenACWY control vaccination. The receptors derive from an adult in good health.

V gene TRBV9 combines with J gene TRBJ2-2, with D perhaps assigned TRBD1 or TRBD2 (5 bases each). The V gene's germline CDR1 is SGDLS and CDR2 YYNGEE. V was clipped by 2 bases and J by 4 bases, with 18 bases between them. The CDR3 has 17 residues. CDR3 region: CASSVLGAGTGTGELFF. Written as DNA, the CDR3 is TGTGCCAGCAGCGTCCTCGGGGCTGGGACCGGCACCGGGGAGCTGTTTTTT.

The CDR3 region is CASSDGVSNQPQHF. CDR3 bases: TGTGCCAGCAGTGATGGGGTGAGCAATCAGCCCCAGCATTTT. The rearrangement links TRBV25-1 to TRBJ1-5; D ambiguous. The germline V gene encodes CDR1 MGHDK and CDR2 SYGVNS. This CDR3 spans 14 amino acids. The V and J ends lost 3 bases and 1 base respectively, with 7 bases between them.

V is TRBV20-1 and J is TRBJ2-5; 7 positions match TRBD1. The length of the CDR3 is 15 residues. Germline V CDR1 and CDR2: DFQATT, SNEGSKA (reference sequence). With V trimmed by 3 bases and J by 1 base, 8 bases remained unmatched. Here the CDR3 reads CSASFPGGFQETQYF. CDR3 nucleotide sequence: TGCAGTGCTAGTTTCCCAGGGGGATTCCAAGAGACCCAGTACTTC.

The DNA of the CDR3 is TGTGCCAGCAGTGTGGACGGCAGATCACCCCTCCACTTT. Encoded protein: CASSVDGRSPLHF. The V call is TRBV2, the J call TRBJ1-6; no clear D. Trimming pared 4 bases from V and 10 bases from J, leaving 11 bases between. Per the germline V gene, CDR1 is SNHLY and CDR2 is FYNNEI. The CDR3 consists of 13 residues. Combining the CDR3 with reference TRBV2 and TRBJ1-6 gives the whole variable domain EPEVTQTPSHQVTQMGQEVILRCVPISNHLYFYWYRQILGQKVEFLVSFYNNEISEKSEIFDDQFSVERPDGSNFTLKIRSTKLEDSAMYFCASSVDGRSPLHFGNGTRLTVT.

This rearrangement joins TRBV5-4 to TRBJ2-5; TRBD1 might be the D (5 bases). The CDR3 length is 14 residues. Trimming removed 1 base from V and 3 bases from J, with 10 bases in between. Germline lookup yields CDR1 SGHNT and CDR2 YYREEE (reference sequence). The CDR3 loop reads CASSLWQGKETQYF. The CDR3 nucleotides read TGTGCCAGCAGCTTGTGGCAGGGCAAAGAGACCCAGTACTTC.

This sequence joins TRBV4-1 and TRBJ2-5; 10 bases fit TRBD2. This CDR3 is built from 14 residues. The germline V gene encodes CDR1 MGHRA and CDR2 YSYEKL. With 4 bases clipped from V and 4 bases from J, the junction kept 3 bases outside the gene matches. The CDR3 DNA is TGCGCCAGCAGCCGGACTAGCGGAGGAGAGACCCAGTACTTC. Its translation: CASSRTSGGETQYF.

The V call is TRBV2, the J call TRBJ1-2; 7 bases fit TRBD1. This CDR3 is 15 amino acids long. With V trimmed by 6 bases and J by 2 bases, 9 bases remained unmatched. The germline gives CDR1 SNHLY, CDR2 FYNNEI. The CDR3 here is CASSSGTGVNYGYTF. Here the CDR3 DNA reads TGTGCCAGCAGCTCCGGAACAGGGGTAAACTATGGCTACACCTTC.

V is TRBV27 and J is TRBJ2-5, with D tentatively TRBD2 (6 bases). The CDR3 loop spans 13 amino acids. CDR1 is MNHEY and CDR2 is SMNVEV in the germline V gene (reference sequence). Trimming took 3 bases from V and 5 from J, leaving 10 bases between them. This chain's CDR3 is CASSFSGAETQYF. The DNA of the CDR3 is TGTGCCAGCAGTTTCTCGGGAGCTGAGACCCAGTACTTC.

The chain has TRBV19 and TRBJ1-6, with D perhaps TRBD1 (5 bases). The CDR3 is 16 amino acids. Per the germline V gene, CDR1 is LNHDA and CDR2 is SQIVND (reference sequence). V was clipped by 6 bases and J by 5 bases, with 17 bases between them. The CDR3 region has the DNA TGTGCCAGTAGGCCGACCGGGACTTTGGATAATTCACCCCTCCACTTT. Its protein product is CASRPTGTLDNSPLHF.

The J gene is TRBJ2-5, the V gene TRBV28; D call uncertain. This CDR3 contains 14 residues. V gave up 10 bases and J gave up 2 bases, with 17 bases separating them. Germline V lookup: CDR1 MDHEN, CDR2 SYDVKM. Written as DNA, the CDR3 is TGTGCCACCACTAACTACACCTCACAAGAGACCCAGTACTTC. Protein product: CATTNYTSQETQYF.

The chain has TRBV24-1 and TRBJ2-1, with D possibly TRBD1 on 5 matching bases. This CDR3 is 14 amino acids long. The germline CDR1 and CDR2 sequences are KGHDR and SFDVKD. The V end was cut by 4 bases, the J end by 4 bases, with 10 bases between. The CDR3, as DNA: TGTGCCACCAGTGACCCTACAGGTTACAATGAGCAGTTCTTC. Protein product: CATSDPTGYNEQFF.

J is TRBJ1-1 and V is TRBV20-1; D is ambiguous. Germline CDR1 and CDR2: DFQATT and SNEGSKA (reference sequence). CDR3 size: 11 residues. Trimming removed 3 bases at V and 5 bases at J, with 7 bases between. In DNA, the CDR3 is TGCAGTGCTAGCAAAACAACTGAAGCTTTCTTT. Protein: CSASKTTEAFF.

The chain uses TRBV9 and TRBJ1-4; no clear D. The CDR3 covers 14 residues. Germline V lookup: CDR1 SGDLS, CDR2 YYNGEE. V shed 2 bases and J shed 5 bases, with 10 bases lying between them. The chain's CDR3 is CASSVGLRNEKLFF. The CDR3 DNA follows: TGTGCCAGCAGCGTTGGACTCAGGAATGAAAAACTGTTTTTT. The full variable domain, in which reference TRBV9 and TRBJ1-4 provide the parts outside the CDR3, is DSGVTQTPKHLITATGQRVTLRCSPRSGDLSVYWYQQSLDQGLQFLIQYYNGEERAKGNILERFSAQQFPDLHSELNLSSLELGDSALYFCASSVGLRNEKLFFGSGTQLSVL.

This clone appeared once. V usage is TRBV7-9 and J usage is TRBJ1-1; 9 bases map to TRBD1. Per germline, CDR1 SEHNR and CDR2 FQNEAQ (reference sequence). This CDR3 contains 14 residues. The junction had 2 bases not matched to a gene; V was cut back by 5 bases and J by 1 base. The CDR3 nucleotides read TGTGCCAGCAGCACGGGACAGGGGAACACTGAAGCTTTCTTT. Its translation: CASSTGQGNTEAFF.

The chain employs TRBV6-5 and TRBJ1-1, with 8 positions matching TRBD1. The germline V gene has CDR1 MNHEY and CDR2 SVGAGI. The CDR3 extends over 16 amino acids. V trimming: 2 bases; J trimming: 1 base; junction bases outside the gene matches: 6. The CDR3 loop is CASSYGSRGRNTEAFF. The CDR3 region has the DNA TGTGCCAGCAGTTACGGTTCCAGGGGGCGGAACACTGAAGCTTTCTTT.

This sequence joins TRBV30 and TRBJ1-1, with TRBD1 matching over 7 bases. This CDR3 has 13 residues. Germline V gene data show CDR1 as GTSNPN and CDR2 as SVGIG (reference sequence). After removal of 3 bases from V and 3 bases from J, the junction contained 4 bases not matched to a gene. As DNA, the CDR3 is TGTGCCTGGAGGGGGCAGGGGGACACTGAAGCTTTCTTT. Protein sequence: CAWRGQGDTEAFF.

The CDR3 here is CASSKVRDRVYSPLHF. The DNA of the CDR3 is TGTGCCAGTAGTAAAGTTAGGGACAGGGTTTATTCACCCCTCCACTTT. The chain uses TRBV19 and TRBJ1-6; 9 nucleotides align to TRBD1. V shed 4 bases and J 8 bases; nucleotides not matched to a gene: 9. This CDR3 spans 16 amino acids. CDR1 and CDR2 from the germline V gene are LNHDA and SQIVND (reference sequence).

V usage is TRBV6-6 and J usage is TRBJ2-7; the D gene is possibly TRBD1 (8 bases). Trimming left V 0 bases short and J 2 bases short, with 14 bases between. The CDR3 extends over 16 amino acids. CDR1 is MNHNY and CDR2 is SVGAGI in the germline V gene (reference sequence). CDR3 sequence reads: CASSYSNRGGAYEQYF. The CDR3 DNA reads TGTGCCAGCAGTTACTCGAACAGGGGGGGAGCCTACGAGCAGTACTTC.

In DNA form, the CDR3 reads TGTGCCGGTGGCCTAGCGGGACGGGATGAGCAGTTCTTC. Its translation is CAGGLAGRDEQFF. The chain couples TRBV11-2 to TRBJ2-1; 9 bases map to TRBD2. The CDR3 totals 13 residues. Germline CDR1 reads SGHAT; CDR2 reads FQNNGV. V shed 11 bases and J 8 bases; nucleotides not matched to a gene: 10.

This clone has only a few counts. The gene calls are TRBV3-1 (or the pseudogene TRBV3-2) and TRBJ2-1; D is undetermined. V gave up 4 bases and J gave up 2 bases, with 9 bases separating them. This CDR3 spans 14 amino acids. Germline CDR1 and CDR2: LGHDT and YNNKEL (reference sequence). CDR3 bases: TGTGCCAGCAGCCGCGAGTACACCTACAATGAGCAGTTCTTC. This translates into CASSREYTYNEQFF.

The chain is built from TRBV15 and TRBJ2-1; possible D gene TRBD1, 6 bases. V gave up 0 bases and J gave up 3 bases, with 18 bases separating them. Germline assignment: CDR1 LNHNV and CDR2 YYDKDF (reference sequence). The CDR3 consists of 18 residues. CDR3 DNA sequence: TGTGCCACCAGCAGAGATCAAGAAAACAGGGTGGTCTACAATGAGCAGTTCTTC. This gives the protein CATSRDQENRVVYNEQFF.

Only one count was recorded for this clone. This sequence joins TRBV7-9 and TRBJ1-2, with 8 bases identical to TRBD1. CDR3 length equals 16 residues. CDR1 is SEHNR and CDR2 is FQNEAQ in the germline V gene (reference sequence). J lost 3 bases, V lost 1 base, and 7 bases had no gene match. CDR3 residues: CASSLVPDRGDYGYTF. In nucleotides, the CDR3 is TGTGCCAGCAGCTTAGTACCCGACAGGGGCGACTATGGCTACACCTTC.

This chain connects TRBV4-1 to TRBJ2-3; D perhaps matches TRBD1 (6 bases). Germline V CDR1 and CDR2: MGHRA, YSYEKL. Trimming removed 5 bases at V and 0 bases at J, with 24 bases between. The CDR3 totals 19 residues. Here the CDR3 DNA reads TGCGCCAGCAGCTCCCATAACCGGCAACAGGGATGGAGCACAGATACGCAGTATTTT. Translation: CASSSHNRQQGWSTDTQYF.

The chain employs TRBV15 and TRBJ1-5, with D uncertain. The CDR3 covers 12 residues. Germline V CDR1 and CDR2: LNHNV, YYDKDF (reference sequence). V lost 5 bases and J lost 9, with 11 bases in between. The CDR3 DNA reads as TGTGCCACCAGCGGCGAAGGACGGCCCCAGCATTTT. It yields the protein CATSGEGRPQHF.